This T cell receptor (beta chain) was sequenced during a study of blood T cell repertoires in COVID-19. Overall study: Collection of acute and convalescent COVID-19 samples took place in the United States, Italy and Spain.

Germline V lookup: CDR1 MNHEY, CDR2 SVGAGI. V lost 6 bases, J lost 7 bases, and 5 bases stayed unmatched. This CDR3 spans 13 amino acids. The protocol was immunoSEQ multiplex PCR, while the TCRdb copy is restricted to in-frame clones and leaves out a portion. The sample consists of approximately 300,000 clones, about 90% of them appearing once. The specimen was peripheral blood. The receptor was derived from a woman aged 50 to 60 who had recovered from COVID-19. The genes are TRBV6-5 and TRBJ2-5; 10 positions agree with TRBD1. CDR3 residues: CASSGTGVGTQYF. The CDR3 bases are TGTGCCAGCAGCGGGACAGGGGTAGGGACCCAGTACTTC.